These T cell receptor beta chains were read from a single sample in a study of lymphopenia after photon versus proton radiotherapy. Profiling relied on immunoSEQ multiplex PCR, and the TCRdb table lists in-frame clones only, not all of them. The repertoire holds approximately 30,000 clones, with 81% as singletons. Material: peripheral blood, obtained from a patient treated with photon-based radiotherapy. These receptors all stem from a man aged 50 to 60 with gastric cancer. Each CDR3 is given with its conserved first and last residue. Each record gives: V gene, D gene, clone size, J gene, CDR3 DNA, CDR3 protein. D genes are given only for firm matches. The size of a clone is reported for some rows only, either as once, few or many, or as a class for expanded clones.

V: TRBV5-1
D: TRBD2
size: .
J: TRBJ2-4
DNA: TGCGCCAGCAGCTTGGAATATGGCGGGGGAGCCAAAAACATTCAGTACTTC
CDR3: CASSLEYGGGAKNIQYF

V: TRBV6-1
D: TRBD1
size: .
J: TRBJ2-3
DNA: TGTGCCAGCTTCCGGGACAGGGCCACAGATACGCAGTATTTT
CDR3: CASFRDRATDTQYF

V: TRBV11-2
D: .
size: .
J: TRBJ1-6
DNA: TGTGCCAGCAGCTTAAAAGACTCCTATAATTCACCCCTCCACTTT
CDR3: CASSLKDSYNSPLHF

V: TRBV7-3
D: .
size: .
J: TRBJ2-2
DNA: TGTGCCAGCAGCCCAGACAGTTCCACCGGGGAGCTGTTTTTT
CDR3: CASSPDSSTGELFF

V: TRBV11-2
D: .
size: .
J: TRBJ1-4
DNA: TGTGCCAGCAGTCCGGGCCGGGGGGAGAAACTGTTTTTT
CDR3: CASSPGRGEKLFF

V: TRBV30
D: .
size: .
J: TRBJ2-6
DNA: TGTGCCTGGACCCTCTCTGGGGCCAACGTCCTGACTTTC
CDR3: CAWTLSGANVLTF

V: TRBV6-1
D: .
size: few
J: TRBJ2-1
DNA: TGTGCCAGCAGTGATAACCTAGGGTTCCATGAGCAGTTCTTC
CDR3: CASSDNLGFHEQFF

V: TRBV25-1
D: .
size: .
J: TRBJ2-2
DNA: TGTGCCAGCAGTCCCCTAAGCTGGGTATCCGGGGAGCTGTTTTTT
CDR3: CASSPLSWVSGELFF

V: TRBV5-1
D: TRBD1
size: .
J: TRBJ1-6
DNA: TGCGCCAGCAGAGATTTGCAGGGGGCGCGATCACCCCTCCACTTT
CDR3: CASRDLQGARSPLHF

V: TRBV11-2
D: .
size: medium-sized
J: TRBJ2-1
DNA: TGTGCCAGCAGCTCCTGGGCCAATGAGCAGTTCTTC
CDR3: CASSSWANEQFF

V: TRBV6-4
D: .
size: .
J: TRBJ1-2
DNA: TGTGCCAGCAGTGACAACGGCATCTATGGCTACACCTTC
CDR3: CASSDNGIYGYTF

V: TRBV11-2
D: .
size: few
J: TRBJ1-6
DNA: TGTGCCAGCAGCCTAGGGTGGTTCGGGGATTCACCCCTCCACTTT
CDR3: CASSLGWFGDSPLHF

V: TRBV5-1
D: .
size: .
J: TRBJ2-3
DNA: TGCGCCAGCAGCATTAACCCGCCCGGACGCACAGATACGCAGTATTTT
CDR3: CASSINPPGRTDTQYF

V: TRBV6-6
D: .
size: .
J: TRBJ2-7
DNA: TGTGCCAGCAGCCAAGCCCCGGGGCTACCTACCTACGAGCAGTACTTC
CDR3: CASSQAPGLPTYEQYF

V: TRBV18
D: TRBD1
size: .
J: TRBJ2-5
DNA: TGTGCCAGCTCGCCGGGACAGGGGGCGGAAGAGACCCAGTACTTC
CDR3: CASSPGQGAEETQYF

V: TRBV19
D: .
size: .
J: TRBJ1-2
DNA: TGTGCCAGTCTCCGTGGCTATGGCTACACCTTC
CDR3: CASLRGYGYTF

V: TRBV6-1
D: .
size: once
J: TRBJ2-7
DNA: TGTGCCAGCAGTGAATTTATGCAGAGCTCCTACGAGCAGTACTTC
CDR3: CASSEFMQSSYEQYF

V: TRBV5-1
D: .
size: once
J: TRBJ2-3
DNA: TGCGCCAGCAGCTTGTTCTCAGATACGCAGTATTTT
CDR3: CASSLFSDTQYF

V: TRBV5-1
D: TRBD2
size: once
J: TRBJ2-5
DNA: TGCGCCAGCAGCATTGGGACTAGAGGGGCAGAGACCCAGTACTTC
CDR3: CASSIGTRGAETQYF

V: TRBV7-3
D: .
size: .
J: TRBJ2-3
DNA: TGTGCCAGCAGCTTAAATGGACGGGCAGATACGCAGTATTTT
CDR3: CASSLNGRADTQYF

V: TRBV5-1
D: .
size: .
J: TRBJ1-2
DNA: TGCGCCAGCAGCTTGCAGCGGGGTATGCGCATTGGCTACACCTTC
CDR3: CASSLQRGMRIGYTF

V: TRBV7-3
D: TRBD1
size: .
J: TRBJ2-5
DNA: TGTGCCAGCAGCTCGGGACAGAAAGAGACCCAGTACTTC
CDR3: CASSSGQKETQYF

V: TRBV6-1
D: .
size: .
J: TRBJ1-2
DNA: TGTGCCAGCAGTGAAGCATTGCTTAACGCCGGTGGCTACACCTTC
CDR3: CASSEALLNAGGYTF

V: TRBV29-1
D: TRBD1
size: .
J: TRBJ1-1
DNA: TGCAGCGTATCCATAGGACAGGCGAACACTGAAGCTTTCTTT
CDR3: CSVSIGQANTEAFF

V: TRBV7-5
D: .
size: .
J: TRBJ1-5
DNA: TGTGCCAGAAGCAATCAGACAGGGGGCTTGGGTCAGCCCCAGCATTTT
CDR3: CARSNQTGGLGQPQHF

V: TRBV5-5
D: TRBD1
size: .
J: TRBJ1-4
DNA: TGTGCCAGCAGATTCAACGCCGGGACAGGTGAAAAACTGTTTTTT
CDR3: CASRFNAGTGEKLFF

V: TRBV2
D: .
size: .
J: TRBJ2-5
DNA: TGTGCCAGCATAGAACGGTCCCCAGAGACCCAGTACTTC
CDR3: CASIERSPETQYF

V: TRBV7-2
D: TRBD1
size: .
J: TRBJ1-3
DNA: TGTGCCAGCAGCCCAGGGGGCGCCGGTGCCATATATTTT
CDR3: CASSPGGAGAIYF

V: TRBV9
D: .
size: .
J: TRBJ2-5
DNA: TGTGCCAGCAGCCTAAGAACAGAGGGCGAGACCCAGTACTTC
CDR3: CASSLRTEGETQYF

V: TRBV9
D: TRBD2
size: few
J: TRBJ2-5
DNA: TGTGCCAGCAGCCTCGCGACTAGCGACAAAGAGACCCAGTACTTC
CDR3: CASSLATSDKETQYF

V: TRBV5-1
D: .
size: .
J: TRBJ2-3
DNA: TGCGCCAGCAGGAGGGGGTACGAATCGCAGTATTTT
CDR3: CASRRGYESQYF

V: TRBV18
D: .
size: .
J: TRBJ1-1
DNA: TGTGCCAGCTCGGCGACAGAGAACACTGAAGCTTTCTTT
CDR3: CASSATENTEAFF

V: TRBV9
D: .
size: .
J: TRBJ1-3
DNA: TGTGCCAGCAGCGTAGGCATGTCGGGGAACACCATATATTTT
CDR3: CASSVGMSGNTIYF

V: TRBV11-1
D: .
size: medium-sized
J: TRBJ1-2
DNA: TGTGCCAGCAGCACGGACACCTTTAACTATGGCTACACCTTC
CDR3: CASSTDTFNYGYTF

V: TRBV30
D: .
size: .
J: TRBJ2-2
DNA: TGTGCCTGGAGTAGGATGGCACTCGCGAACACCGGGGAGCTGTTTTTT
CDR3: CAWSRMALANTGELFF

V: TRBV21-1
D: .
size: .
J: TRBJ1-6
DNA: TGTGCCAGCAGTTTCCCCGTAGCTACACATACTCATAATTCACCCCTCCACTTT
CDR3: CASSFPVATHTHNSPLHF

V: TRBV5-1
D: .
size: .
J: TRBJ1-1
DNA: TGCGCCAGCAGCAGCGGGAGCCCCGGGACTGAAGCTTTCTTT
CDR3: CASSSGSPGTEAFF

V: TRBV14
D: .
size: .
J: TRBJ1-2
DNA: TGTGCCAGCAGCCCGATTCCAGGCGAGCTGTCAGGCTACACCTTC
CDR3: CASSPIPGELSGYTF

V: TRBV9
D: TRBD1
size: .
J: TRBJ2-1
DNA: TGTGCCAGCAGCCCCTGGACAGGGTCCAATGAGCAGTTCTTC
CDR3: CASSPWTGSNEQFF

V: TRBV5-1
D: TRBD2
size: .
J: TRBJ2-2
DNA: TGCGCCAGCAGCGCTAGCGGGCACAACACCGGGGAGCTGTTTTTT
CDR3: CASSASGHNTGELFF

V: TRBV4-3
D: .
size: .
J: TRBJ1-6
DNA: TGCGCCAGCAGCCAAGCTTCGGGGAATTCACCCCTCCACTTT
CDR3: CASSQASGNSPLHF

V: TRBV30
D: .
size: few
J: TRBJ2-2
DNA: TGTGCCTGGAGTGGCAGGAACACCGGGGAGCTGTTTTTT
CDR3: CAWSGRNTGELFF

V: TRBV6-5
D: .
size: .
J: TRBJ1-1
DNA: TGTGCCAGCAGTTACTCGCTTAGGGAGGCTGAAGCTTTCTTT
CDR3: CASSYSLREAEAFF

V: TRBV25-1
D: TRBD1
size: few
J: TRBJ2-2
DNA: TGTGCCAGCAGTGACAGGGGGCGACCGAACACCGGGGAGCTGTTTTTT
CDR3: CASSDRGRPNTGELFF

V: TRBV5-1
D: .
size: .
J: TRBJ1-1
DNA: TGCGCCAGCAGACTGGAGGGAGCAACCGTGAAAGCTTTCTTT
CDR3: CASRLEGATVKAFF

V: TRBV18
D: .
size: .
J: TRBJ2-7
DNA: TGTGCCAGCTCACCGGTTAGGGACATTACCTACGAGCAGTACTTC
CDR3: CASSPVRDITYEQYF

V: TRBV4-3
D: TRBD2
size: .
J: TRBJ2-7
DNA: TGCGCCAGCAGCCGCGGGACTAGCTCTGGCGAGCAGTACTTC
CDR3: CASSRGTSSGEQYF